The 17 T cell receptor beta chains given below trace back to one sample, sequenced in a study of T-cell reconstitution after alpha-beta-depleted transplantation in children. The library targeted TCRbeta and was prepared with unique molecular identifiers. TCRdb itself ran the PCR reads through MiXCR, one entry per CDR3 protein. The sample has 530,000 or so distinct CDR3 sequences, 27% seen once; the top ten hold under 45%. The sequenced sample was PBMCs, obtained before TCRalphabeta/CD19-depleted stem cell transplant. These TCRs come from a boy less than two years old with Wiskott-Aldrich syndrome, due to receive a stem cell transplant.

This clonotype has just a few counts. The V and J genes are TRBV29-1 and TRBJ2-1, with 12 bases that match TRBD2. The CDR3 loop spans 13 amino acids. Germline V lookup: CDR1 SQVTM, CDR2 ANQGSEA. The V segment lost 4 bases and the J segment 10 bases; nucleotides outside the gene matches: 5. This CDR3 reads CSVGRLAGVEQFF. The CDR3 DNA sequence: TGCAGCGTTGGGCGACTAGCGGGAGTAGAGCAGTTCTTC.

This clonotype was counted a few times. The CDR3 loop is CASSFTDIYGYTF. DNA for the CDR3: TGTGCCAGCAGCTTTACAGACATCTATGGCTACACCTTC. The chain combines TRBV11-2 with TRBJ1-2; D is unresolved. The CDR3 consists of 13 residues. The V gene lost 3 bases and the J gene lost 4 bases, with 9 bases spanning the gap. CDR1 is SGHAT, CDR2 FQNNGV, per germline.

This clonotype was seen a few times. The genes are TRBV5-6 and TRBJ1-2; 9 nucleotides agree with TRBD1. This CDR3 contains 15 residues. Germline assignment: CDR1 SGHDT and CDR2 YYEEEE. Trimming cost V 2 bases and J 8 bases; bases outside gene matches: 10. In nucleotides, the CDR3 is TGTGCCAGCAGCTTCGGGACAGGGCCCCTGGGGGGCTACACCTTC. Amino acids: CASSFGTGPLGGYTF.

The gene calls are TRBV28 and TRBJ2-1; TRBD2 matches at 7 bases. This CDR3 is built from 15 residues. Germline loops: CDR1 MDHEN, CDR2 SYDVKM. The V and J ends lost 2 bases and 4 bases, in that order; junction bases with no gene match: 5. In DNA, the CDR3 is TGTGCCAGCAGTTTAGGCGGGAGTCTGTACAATGAGCAGTTCTTC. Residues: CASSLGGSLYNEQFF. Filled out from reference TRBV28 and TRBJ2-1, the complete variable domain reads DVKVTQSSRYLVKRTGEKVFLECVQDMDHENMFWYRQDPGLGLRLIYFSYDVKMKEKGDIPEGYSVSREKKERFSLILESASTNQTSMYLCASSLGGSLYNEQFFGPGTRLTVL.

This clonotype was recorded at least ten times. This chain uses TRBV9 with TRBJ2-1, with D possibly matching TRBD2 (6 bases). CDR1 and CDR2 (germline): SGDLS, YYNGEE. Trimming removed 0 bases from V and 2 bases from J, with 9 bases in between. The CDR3 has 15 amino acids. CDR3 amino acids: CASSVGLAPYNEQFF. Here the CDR3 DNA reads TGTGCCAGCAGCGTAGGGCTAGCGCCCTACAATGAGCAGTTCTTC.

This clonotype was found a few times. The chain employs TRBV30 and TRBJ1-2; 7 nucleotides match TRBD1. Germline lookup yields CDR1 GTSNPN and CDR2 SVGIG (reference sequence). The CDR3 runs to 14 residues. The V gene end was trimmed by 3 bases and the J gene end by 3 bases; junction bases not matched to a gene: 7. The CDR3 DNA follows: TGTGCCTGGAGACGACAGGGCGGCGACTATGGCTACACCTTC. Its translation is CAWRRQGGDYGYTF.

This clonotype was observed a few times. V usage is TRBV7-3 and J usage is TRBJ2-1; D perhaps matches TRBD2 (6 bases). Trimming removed 5 bases at V and 7 bases at J, with 18 bases between. CDR1 and CDR2 (germline): SGHTA, FQGTGA. CDR3 length: 15 amino acids. The DNA of the CDR3 is TGTGCCAGCAGCCAACCAGGAAAGGGGAGGAATGAGCAGTTCTTC. It encodes CASSQPGKGRNEQFF.

The chain combines TRBV20-1 with TRBJ2-3; a weak D match, TRBD1 (6 bases). Between the trimmed V and J ends, which lost 0 bases and 2 bases, there was a span of 15 bases. Per the germline V gene, CDR1 is DFQATT and CDR2 is SNEGSKA (reference sequence). The CDR3 sequence is 16 residues long. DNA for the CDR3: TGCAGTGCTAGAGATCGAGGGGCAGGGGTCACAGATACGCAGTATTTT. Residues: CSARDRGAGVTDTQYF.

This chain uses TRBV7-9 with TRBJ1-1, with a tentative D call TRBD1 (5 bases). In germline, CDR1 is SEHNR, CDR2 FQNEAQ (reference sequence). The ends were cut back, 2 bases at V and 6 bases at J, with 13 bases in the middle. The CDR3 is 14 amino acids. The DNA for the CDR3 is TGTGCCAGCAGCTTACGGGGCGGGGACGCTGAAGCTTTCTTT. It codes for CASSLRGGDAEAFF.

The V call is TRBV10-1, the J call TRBJ2-5; no firm D call. V was cut by 3 bases and J by 1 base, with 6 bases left in between. The CDR3 is 13 amino acids. The germline CDR1 and CDR2 sequences are WNHNN and SYGVQD (reference sequence). CDR3 DNA: TGCGCCAGCAGTGAAAGGGTCCAAGAGACCCAGTACTTC. Protein: CASSERVQETQYF.

CDR3 sequence: CASSYEGTNHEQYF. CDR3 in DNA: TGTGCCAGCAGTTACGAGGGGACGAACCACGAGCAGTACTTC. The V gene is TRBV6-5, the J gene TRBJ2-7, with D possibly called TRBD1 or TRBD2 (5 bases each). The CDR3 consists of 14 residues. Germline V gene sequence: CDR1 MNHEY, CDR2 SVGAGI. Trimming took 2 bases from V and 5 from J, leaving 13 bases between them.

V and J are TRBV5-1 and TRBJ2-5; possibly TRBD2 for D (7 bases). V shed 0 bases and J shed 2 bases, with 17 bases lying between them. The CDR3 covers 17 residues. Per the germline V gene, CDR1 is SGHRS and CDR2 is YFSETQ. The CDR3 reads CASSLVGGGRAQETQYF. CDR3 nucleotides: TGCGCCAGCAGCTTGGTCGGGGGCGGGAGAGCTCAAGAGACCCAGTACTTC.

The chain uses TRBV20-1 and TRBJ2-7, with 16 bases lining up with TRBD2. The V and J ends lost 4 bases and 3 bases, in that order; junction bases with no gene match: 9. The CDR3 consists of 17 residues. From germline, CDR1 is DFQATT and CDR2 SNEGSKA (reference sequence). CDR3 DNA: TGCAGTGCTACGGGACTAGCGGGAGGGAAGAGGGACTACGAGCAGTACTTC. This gives the protein CSATGLAGGKRDYEQYF.

This chain joins TRBV30 and TRBJ2-1; D is uncertain. CDR1 is GTSNPN and CDR2 is SVGIG in the germline V gene (reference sequence). The CDR3 contains 15 residues. The germline V and J ends were trimmed by 5 bases and 4 bases, with 18 bases remaining between them. DNA of the CDR3: TGTGCCTGGCTGAGAAGAATCGCGGCTTACAATGAGCAGTTCTTC. Translating it yields CAWLRRIAAYNEQFF. The variable domain in full, completed from reference TRBV30 and TRBJ2-1, reads SQTIHQWPATLVQPVGSPLSLECTVEGTSNPNLYWYRQAAGRGLQLLFYSVGIGQISSEVPQNLSASRPQDRQFILSSKKLLLSDSGFYLCAWLRRIAAYNEQFFGPGTRLTVL.

The chain links TRBV28 to TRBJ2-4; a weak D match, TRBD2 (6 bases). The germline CDR1 and CDR2 sequences are MDHEN and SYDVKM. V shed 3 bases and J shed 6 bases, with 9 bases lying between them. The CDR3 runs to 13 residues. Written as DNA, the CDR3 is TGTGCCAGCAGTTTTTCCGGGGGAAACATTCAGTACTTC. Translated, it gives CASSFSGGNIQYF.

This clonotype showed up just a few times. The chain is built from TRBV28 and TRBJ2-1; D is unresolved. CDR1 MDHEN and CDR2 SYDVKM come from the germline V gene. V lost 4 bases and J lost 0, with 13 bases in between. The CDR3 sequence is 16 residues long. The CDR3 DNA is TGTGCCAGCAGTTCCCTCGGCGCGGTCTCCTACAATGAGCAGTTCTTC. It translates to CASSSLGAVSYNEQFF.

This clonotype has just a few counts. The chain combines TRBV5-5 with TRBJ2-5; TRBD1 agrees at 9 bases. This CDR3 comprises 14 residues. Germline V gives CDR1 SGHKS, CDR2 YYEKEE (reference sequence). V lost 3 bases and J lost 6; bases outside the gene matches: 6. CDR3 nucleotides: TGTGCCAGCAGCTACCCGGGACAGGGAAAGACCCAGTACTTC. Its translation: CASSYPGQGKTQYF.